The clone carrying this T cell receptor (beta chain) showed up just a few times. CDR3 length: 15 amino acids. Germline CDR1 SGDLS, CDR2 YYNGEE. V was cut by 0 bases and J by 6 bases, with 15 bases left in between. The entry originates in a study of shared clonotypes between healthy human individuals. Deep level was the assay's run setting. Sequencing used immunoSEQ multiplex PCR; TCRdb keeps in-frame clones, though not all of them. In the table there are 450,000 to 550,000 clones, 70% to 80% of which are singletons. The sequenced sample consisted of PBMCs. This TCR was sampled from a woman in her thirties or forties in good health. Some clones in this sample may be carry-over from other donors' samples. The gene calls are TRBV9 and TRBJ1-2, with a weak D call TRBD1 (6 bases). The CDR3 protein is CASSVVPTGSNGYTF. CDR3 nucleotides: TGTGCCAGCAGCGTAGTACCTACAGGGTCCAATGGCTACACCTTC.